This TCR beta chain came from a study of OX40 agonist ivuxolimab in advanced cancers. Clones were read by immunoSEQ multiplex PCR, and TCRdb kept only the in-frame ones, dropping some. This table holds about 59,000 clones, about four fifths found once. Between the trimmed V and J ends, which lost 1 base and 2 bases, there was a span of 15 bases. There are 16 residues in the CDR3. Germline V gene lookup returns CDR1 SSHAT and CDR2 FNYEAQ (reference sequence). The material sequenced was CD4+ or CD8+ T cells sorted from blood, taken in a trial of the OX40 agonist ivuxolimab. The V gene is TRBV7-7, the J gene TRBJ2-7; D is possibly TRBD1 or TRBD2 (5 bases each). The clonotype comes from an adult with an advanced solid tumor such as melanoma, head and neck, liver or kidney cancer. CDR3 amino acids: CASSLGAGASAYEQYF. The CDR3 nucleotides read TGTGCCAGCAGCTTAGGGGCCGGGGCGTCTGCCTACGAGCAGTACTTC.